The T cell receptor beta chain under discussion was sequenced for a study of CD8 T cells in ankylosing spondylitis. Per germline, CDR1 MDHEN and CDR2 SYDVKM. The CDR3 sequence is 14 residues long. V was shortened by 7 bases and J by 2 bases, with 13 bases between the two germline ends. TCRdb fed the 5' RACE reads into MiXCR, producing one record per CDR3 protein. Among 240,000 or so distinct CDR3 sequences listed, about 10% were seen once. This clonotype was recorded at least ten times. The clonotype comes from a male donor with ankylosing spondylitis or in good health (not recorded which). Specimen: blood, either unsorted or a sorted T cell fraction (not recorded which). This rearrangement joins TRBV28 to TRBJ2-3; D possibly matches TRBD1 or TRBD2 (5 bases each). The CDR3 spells CASTSGTHTDTQYF. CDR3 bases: TGTGCCAGCACTTCCGGGACCCACACAGATACGCAGTATTTT.